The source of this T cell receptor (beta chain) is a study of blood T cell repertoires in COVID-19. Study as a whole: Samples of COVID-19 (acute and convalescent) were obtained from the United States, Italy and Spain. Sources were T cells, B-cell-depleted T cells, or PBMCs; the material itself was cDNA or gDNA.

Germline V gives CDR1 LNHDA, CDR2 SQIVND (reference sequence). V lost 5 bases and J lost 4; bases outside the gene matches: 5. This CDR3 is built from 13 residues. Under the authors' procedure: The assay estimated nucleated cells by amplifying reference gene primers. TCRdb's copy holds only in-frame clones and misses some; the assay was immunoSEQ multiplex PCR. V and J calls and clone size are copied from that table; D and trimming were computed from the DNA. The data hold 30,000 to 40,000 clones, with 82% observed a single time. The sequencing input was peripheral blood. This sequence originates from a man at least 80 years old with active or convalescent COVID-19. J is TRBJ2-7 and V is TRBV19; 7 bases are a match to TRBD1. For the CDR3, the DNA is TGTGCCAGTAGTCCCCGGACAGGTTACGAGCAGTACTTC. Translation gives CASSPRTGYEQYF. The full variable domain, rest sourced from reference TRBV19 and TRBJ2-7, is DGGITQSPKYLFRKEGQNVTLSCEQNLNHDAMYWYRQDPGQGLRLIYYSQIVNDFQKGDIAEGYSVSREKKESFPLTVTSAQKNPTAFYLCASSPRTGYEQYFGPGTRLTVT.